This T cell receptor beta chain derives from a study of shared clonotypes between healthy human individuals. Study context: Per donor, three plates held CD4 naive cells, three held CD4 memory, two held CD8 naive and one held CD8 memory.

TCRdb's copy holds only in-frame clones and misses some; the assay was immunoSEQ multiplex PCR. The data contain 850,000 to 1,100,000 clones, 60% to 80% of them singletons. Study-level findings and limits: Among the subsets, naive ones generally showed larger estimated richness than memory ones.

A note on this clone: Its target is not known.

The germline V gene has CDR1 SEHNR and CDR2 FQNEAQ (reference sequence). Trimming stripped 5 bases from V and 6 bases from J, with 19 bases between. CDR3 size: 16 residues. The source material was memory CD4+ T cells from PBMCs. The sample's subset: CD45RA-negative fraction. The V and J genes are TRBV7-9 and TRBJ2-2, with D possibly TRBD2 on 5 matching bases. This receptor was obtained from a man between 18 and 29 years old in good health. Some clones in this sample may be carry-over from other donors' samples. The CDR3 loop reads CASSQTLLWRAGELFF. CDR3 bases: TGTGCCAGCAGCCAAACCCTCCTTTGGCGGGCCGGGGAGCTGTTTTTT.